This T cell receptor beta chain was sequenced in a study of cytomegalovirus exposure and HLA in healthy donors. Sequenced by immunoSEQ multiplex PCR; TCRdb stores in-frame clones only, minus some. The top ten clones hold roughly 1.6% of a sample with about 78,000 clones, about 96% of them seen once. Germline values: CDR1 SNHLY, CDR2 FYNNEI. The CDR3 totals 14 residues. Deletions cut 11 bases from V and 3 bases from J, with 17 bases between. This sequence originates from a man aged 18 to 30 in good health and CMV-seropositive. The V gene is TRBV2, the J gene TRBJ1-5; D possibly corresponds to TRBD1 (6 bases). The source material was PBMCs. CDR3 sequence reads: CASSVQGANQPQHF. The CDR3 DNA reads TGTGCCTCCAGCGTACAGGGTGCCAATCAGCCCCAGCATTTT. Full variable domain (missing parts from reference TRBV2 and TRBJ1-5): EPEVTQTPSHQVTQMGQEVILRCVPISNHLYFYWYRQILGQKVEFLVSFYNNEISEKSEIFDDQFSVERPDGSNFTLKIRSTKLEDSAMYFCASSVQGANQPQHFGDGTRLSIL.